A selection of T cell receptor beta chains follows, all from one sample in a study of blood T cell repertoires in COVID-19. Libraries were prepared by immunoSEQ multiplex PCR; TCRdb keeps only in-frame clonotypes and omits some of them. The table has approximately 150,000 clones, about 81% seen once; the top ten hold roughly 9.1%. Sequenced: peripheral blood. All receptors come from a woman in her seventies with acute or convalescent COVID-19. Each CDR3 is given with its conserved first and last residue. D genes are given only for firm matches. Clone size, where shown, is once, few, many, or a class for clones that have expanded.

>NA|NA|TRBJ1-1|15|TRBV19
CASSTRSDLNTEAFF
TGTGCCAGTAGTACCCGCTCAGATTTAAACACTGAAGCTTTCTTT
>few|TRBD2|TRBJ2-1|17|TRBV25-1
CASSSTSGVPSYNEQFF
TGTGCCAGCAGTTCGACTAGCGGGGTACCCTCCTACAATGAGCAGTTCTTC
>NA|NA|TRBJ1-5|14|TRBV18
CASSPHPTGQPQHF
TGTGCCAGCTCACCACACCCGACAGGTCAGCCCCAGCATTTT
>NA|TRBD2|TRBJ2-5|14|TRBV2
CASNERGLQETQYF
TGTGCCAGCAACGAGCGGGGCCTCCAAGAGACCCAGTACTTC
>NA|TRBD1|TRBJ1-4|15|TRBV28
CASSRGQGDGEKLFF
TGTGCCAGCAGTCGCGGACAGGGGGATGGTGAAAAACTGTTTTTT
>NA|TRBD1|TRBJ1-1|18|TRBV23-1
CASPQTVTGAHENTEAFF
TGCGCCAGTCCCCAAACGGTAACAGGGGCACATGAAAACACTGAAGCTTTCTTT
>NA|TRBD2|TRBJ2-2|15|TRBV9
CASSPPGLGTGELFF
TGTGCCAGCAGCCCCCCGGGACTAGGCACCGGGGAGCTGTTTTTT
>NA|NA|TRBJ2-3|18|TRBV4-3
CASSQDFITGQAADTQYF
TGCGCCAGCAGCCAAGATTTTATTACAGGTCAAGCCGCGGATACGCAGTATTTT
>NA|TRBD1|TRBJ2-2|18|TRBV14
CASSQGPRQGVWGGELFF
TGTGCCAGCAGCCAAGGCCCCCGACAGGGGGTATGGGGCGGGGAGCTGTTTTTT
>NA|NA|TRBJ2-1|15|TRBV9
CASSKTDSSYNEQFF
TGTGCCAGCAGCAAGACCGACAGCTCCTACAATGAGCAGTTCTTC
>NA|NA|TRBJ2-7|14|TRBV7-8
CASSRVSGLGEQYF
TGTGCCAGCAGCCGCGTCTCAGGTCTTGGTGAGCAGTACTTC
>NA|NA|TRBJ1-4|14|TRBV19
CASSMGQNNEKLFF
TGTGCCAGTAGTATGGGCCAAAACAACGAAAAACTGTTTTTT
>NA|TRBD1|TRBJ2-1|14|TRBV29-1
CSVKPGGDYNEQFF
TGCAGCGTCAAACCAGGGGGCGACTACAATGAGCAGTTCTTC
>NA|TRBD1|TRBJ2-2|13|TRBV24-1
CATTDRGTGELFF
TGTGCCACCACGGACAGGGGCACCGGGGAGCTGTTTTTT
>NA|TRBD2|TRBJ2-3|15|TRBV7-2
CASSFWTSGGDTQYF
TGTGCCAGCAGCTTCTGGACTAGCGGGGGAGATACGCAGTATTTT
>NA|TRBD1|TRBJ1-2|16|TRBV6-4
CASSDLPGQGARGYTF
TGTGCCAGCAGTGACTTACCGGGACAGGGGGCTCGTGGCTACACCTTC
>NA|NA|TRBJ2-1|12|TRBV30
CAWRRSRGEQFF
TGTGCCTGGAGAAGGAGTAGGGGTGAGCAGTTCTTC
>NA|NA|TRBJ1-4|15|TRBV19
CASSTTGTLGEKLFF
TGTGCCAGTAGTACCACAGGGACATTGGGGGAAAAACTGTTTTTT
>NA|NA|TRBJ1-5|18|TRBV7-8
CASSLEGQTGDSNQPQHF
TGTGCCAGCAGCTTGGAAGGACAGACAGGCGATAGCAATCAGCCCCAGCATTTT
>NA|TRBD1|TRBJ1-1|15|TRBV19
CASSTTGGRGTEAFF
TGTGCCAGTAGTACAACAGGGGGCCGGGGCACTGAAGCTTTCTTT
>NA|TRBD2|TRBJ2-3|15|TRBV4-2
CASSQDMGGRYTQYF
TGTGCCAGCAGCCAAGATATGGGGGGGAGGTATACGCAGTATTTT
>NA|TRBD1|TRBJ1-3|15|TRBV5-1
CASSWEGTAGNTIYF
TGCGCCAGCAGCTGGGAAGGGACAGCTGGAAACACCATATATTTT
>NA|TRBD1|TRBJ1-5|16|TRBV5-8
CASSFSTGVENQPQHF
TGTGCCAGCAGCTTTTCCACAGGGGTAGAGAATCAGCCCCAGCATTTT
>NA|TRBD1|TRBJ1-2|15|TRBV6-5
CASSYLGTAVYGYTF
TGTGCCAGCAGTTACTTGGGGACAGCAGTCTATGGCTACACCTTC